Reported below is one T cell receptor (beta chain). Treatment specified: oral pan-JAK inhibitor, 5-10 mg twice daily. CDR1 GTSNPN and CDR2 SVGIG come from the germline V gene (reference sequence). CDR3 size: 14 residues. Trimming removed 1 base at V and 4 bases at J, with 12 bases between. As the sequencing template, cDNA was produced by extracting RNA and reverse transcribing it. Sequencing was performed with immunoSEQ multiplex PCR; in TCRdb, only in-frame clones are kept and a portion is missing. The table records fewer than 200,000 clones, around 58% of them present only once. This specimen belongs to a study of CD8+ T cells in alopecia areata.

The V and J genes are TRBV30 and TRBJ2-3; D is unresolved. This specimen was CD4+ T cells sorted from blood, taken at approximately week 60, from a patient treated with tofacitinib. The sequence derives from a human donor with alopecia areata. CDR3 protein: CAWSDGFGADTQYF. DNA for the CDR3: TGTGCCTGGAGTGATGGTTTTGGAGCAGATACGCAGTATTTT.